This T cell receptor (beta chain) was captured in a study of Ad26.COV2.S vaccination and SARS-CoV-2 variants. The assay was immunoSEQ multiplex PCR, and TCRdb's table has in-frame clones only and misses some. Of more than 300,000 clones listed, roughly 80% were seen once; the top ten hold approximately 2.1%. This clone came up once. Sample treatment: over 15 received Ad26.COV2.S at low or high dose, single or two shots; roughly 5 received placebo; per-sample allocation not given. Samples analyzed were those drawn on day 63 after the first vaccine or placebo injection. The CDR3 covers 16 residues. From germline, CDR1 is LGHNA and CDR2 YNFKEQ. Trimming cost V 0 bases and J 1 base, with 10 bases left between them.

This sequence joins TRBV4-2 and TRBJ1-3; no reliable D call. The sequences come from peripheral blood, collected in a trial of Ad26.COV2.S vaccine versus placebo. This sequence was found in a person aged 18-65 years who received the Ad26.COV2.S COVID-19 vaccine or a placebo. CDR3 coding DNA: TGTGCCAGCAGCCAAGATCCCCGGGGATCTGGAAACACCATATATTTT. It translates to CASSQDPRGSGNTIYF.